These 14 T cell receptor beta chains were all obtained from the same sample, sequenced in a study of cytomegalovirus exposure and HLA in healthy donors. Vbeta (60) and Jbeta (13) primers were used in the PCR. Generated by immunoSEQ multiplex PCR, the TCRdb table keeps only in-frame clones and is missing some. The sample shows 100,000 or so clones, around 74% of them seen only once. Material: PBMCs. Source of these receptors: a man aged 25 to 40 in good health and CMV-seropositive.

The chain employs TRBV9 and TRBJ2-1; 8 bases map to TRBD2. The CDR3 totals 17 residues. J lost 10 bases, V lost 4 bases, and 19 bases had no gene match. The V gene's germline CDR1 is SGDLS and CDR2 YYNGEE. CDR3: CASSPRSTSAKGGEQFF. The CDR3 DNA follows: TGTGCCAGCAGCCCCAGATCGACTAGCGCCAAAGGCGGGGAGCAGTTCTTC. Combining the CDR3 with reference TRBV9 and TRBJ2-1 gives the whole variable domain DSGVTQTPKHLITATGQRVTLRCSPRSGDLSVYWYQQSLDQGLQFLIQYYNGEERAKGNILERFSAQQFPDLHSELNLSSLELGDSALYFCASSPRSTSAKGGEQFFGPGTRLTVL.

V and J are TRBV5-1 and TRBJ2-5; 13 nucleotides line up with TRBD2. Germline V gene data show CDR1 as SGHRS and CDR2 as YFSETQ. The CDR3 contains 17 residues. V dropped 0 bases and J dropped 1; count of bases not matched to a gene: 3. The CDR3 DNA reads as TGCGCCAGCAGCTTGGTAGGGACTAGCGGGACCCAAGAGACCCAGTACTTC. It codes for CASSLVGTSGTQETQYF. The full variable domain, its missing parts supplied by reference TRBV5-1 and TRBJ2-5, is KAGVTQTPRYLIKTRGQQVTLSCSPISGHRSVSWYQQTPGQGLQFLFEYFSETQRNKGNFPGRFSGRQFSNSRSEMNVSTLELGDSALYLCASSLVGTSGTQETQYFGPGTRLLVL.

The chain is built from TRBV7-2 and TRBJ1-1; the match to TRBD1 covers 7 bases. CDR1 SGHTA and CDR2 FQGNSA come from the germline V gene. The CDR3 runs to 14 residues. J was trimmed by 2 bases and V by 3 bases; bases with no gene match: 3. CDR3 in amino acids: CASSFDRANTEAFF. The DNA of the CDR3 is TGTGCCAGCAGCTTCGACAGGGCCAACACTGAAGCTTTCTTT.

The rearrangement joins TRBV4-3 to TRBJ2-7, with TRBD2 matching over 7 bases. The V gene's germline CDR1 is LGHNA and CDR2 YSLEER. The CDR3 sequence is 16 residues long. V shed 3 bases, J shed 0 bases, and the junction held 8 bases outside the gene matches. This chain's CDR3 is CASSQVAGGSSYEQYF. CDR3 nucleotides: TGCGCCAGCAGCCAGGTTGCCGGGGGGAGCTCCTACGAGCAGTACTTC.

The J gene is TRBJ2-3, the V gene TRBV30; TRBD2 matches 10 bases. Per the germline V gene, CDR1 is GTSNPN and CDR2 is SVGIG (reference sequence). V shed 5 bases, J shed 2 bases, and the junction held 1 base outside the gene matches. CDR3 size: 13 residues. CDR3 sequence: CAWGLAVTDTQYF. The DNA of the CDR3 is TGTGCCTGGGGACTAGCGGTCACAGATACGCAGTATTTT.

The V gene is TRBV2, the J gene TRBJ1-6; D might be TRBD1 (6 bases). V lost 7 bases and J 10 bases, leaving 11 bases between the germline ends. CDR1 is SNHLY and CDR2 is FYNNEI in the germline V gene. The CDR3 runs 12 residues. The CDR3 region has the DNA TGTGCCAGCACAGGGGATTTGTCACCCCTCCACTTT. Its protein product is CASTGDLSPLHF.

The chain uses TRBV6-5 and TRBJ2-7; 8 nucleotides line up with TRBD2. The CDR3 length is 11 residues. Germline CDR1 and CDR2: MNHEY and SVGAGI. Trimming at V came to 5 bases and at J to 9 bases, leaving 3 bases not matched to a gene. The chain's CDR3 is CASSGAGAQYF. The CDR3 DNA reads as TGTGCCAGCAGTGGAGCGGGGGCGCAGTACTTC.

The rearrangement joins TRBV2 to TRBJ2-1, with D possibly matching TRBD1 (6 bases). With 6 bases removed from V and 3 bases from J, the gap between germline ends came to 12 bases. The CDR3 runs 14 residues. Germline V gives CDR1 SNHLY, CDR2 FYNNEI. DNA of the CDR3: TGTGCCAGCAGAGACAGGTCCTACTACAATGAGCAGTTCTTC. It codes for CASRDRSYYNEQFF.

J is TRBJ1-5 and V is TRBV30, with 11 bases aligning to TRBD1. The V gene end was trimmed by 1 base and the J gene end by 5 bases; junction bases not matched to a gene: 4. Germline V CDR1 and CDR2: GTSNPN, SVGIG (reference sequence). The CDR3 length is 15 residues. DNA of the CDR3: TGTGCCTGGAGTGCCGGACAGGGGGCATATCAGCCCCAGCATTTT. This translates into CAWSAGQGAYQPQHF.

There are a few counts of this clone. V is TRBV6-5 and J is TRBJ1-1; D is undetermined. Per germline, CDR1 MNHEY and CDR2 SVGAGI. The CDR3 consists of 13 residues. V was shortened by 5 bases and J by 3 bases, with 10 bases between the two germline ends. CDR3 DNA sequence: TGTGCCAGCAGTCCCGGGTCGGACACTGAAGCTTTCTTT. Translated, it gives CASSPGSDTEAFF.

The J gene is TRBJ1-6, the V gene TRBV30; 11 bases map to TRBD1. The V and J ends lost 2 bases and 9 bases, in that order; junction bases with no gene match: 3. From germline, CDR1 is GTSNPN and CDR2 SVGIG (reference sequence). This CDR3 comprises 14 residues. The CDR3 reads CAWSPGTGGSPLHF. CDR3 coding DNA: TGTGCCTGGAGTCCCGGGACAGGGGGTTCACCCCTCCACTTT.

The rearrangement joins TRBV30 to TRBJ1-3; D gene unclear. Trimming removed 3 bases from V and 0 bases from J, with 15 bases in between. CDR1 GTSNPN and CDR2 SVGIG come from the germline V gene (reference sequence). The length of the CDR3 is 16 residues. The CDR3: CAWSEPRGRSGNTIYF. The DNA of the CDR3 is TGTGCCTGGAGCGAGCCGCGGGGTCGCTCTGGAAACACCATATATTTT.

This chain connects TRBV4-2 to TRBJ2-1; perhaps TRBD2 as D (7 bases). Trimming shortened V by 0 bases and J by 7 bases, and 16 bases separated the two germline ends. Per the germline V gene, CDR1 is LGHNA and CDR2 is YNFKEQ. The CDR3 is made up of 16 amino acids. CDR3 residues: CASSQEIEGGPNEQFF. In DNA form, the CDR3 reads TGTGCCAGCAGCCAAGAGATAGAGGGGGGGCCTAATGAGCAGTTCTTC.

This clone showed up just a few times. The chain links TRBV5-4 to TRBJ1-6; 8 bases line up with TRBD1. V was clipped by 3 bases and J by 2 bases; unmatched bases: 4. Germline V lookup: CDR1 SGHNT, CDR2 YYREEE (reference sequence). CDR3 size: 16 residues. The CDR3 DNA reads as TGTGCCAGCAGCTGGGGACAGGCGGCCTATAATTCACCCCTCCACTTT. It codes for CASSWGQAAYNSPLHF. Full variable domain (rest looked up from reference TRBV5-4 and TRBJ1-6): ETGVTQSPTHLIKTRGQQVTLRCSSQSGHNTVSWYQQALGQGPQFIFQYYREEENGRGNFPPRFSGLQFPNYSSELNVNALELDDSALYLCASSWGQAAYNSPLHFGNGTRLTVT.